These 23 T cell receptor beta chains share one sample of origin, sequenced in a study of cytomegalovirus exposure and HLA in healthy donors. TCRdb's copy holds only in-frame clones and misses some; the assay was immunoSEQ multiplex PCR. Of some 170,000 clones in the sample, approximately 87% were seen once. Sequencing was performed on PBMCs. All receptors derive from a woman under 40 in good health and CMV-seronegative.

This chain uses TRBV29-1 with TRBJ2-7; the D gene is possibly TRBD1 (6 bases). The CDR3 consists of 14 residues. In germline, CDR1 is SQVTM, CDR2 ANQGSEA. V gave up 4 bases and J gave up 3 bases, with 16 bases separating them. The CDR3: CSVAPITGSYEQYF. In nucleotides, the CDR3 is TGCAGCGTTGCCCCTATAACAGGGAGCTACGAGCAGTACTTC.

This rearrangement joins TRBV6-5 to TRBJ2-1; TRBD1 aligns across 8 bases. V dropped 8 bases and J dropped 7; count of bases not matched to a gene: 1. CDR3 length equals 11 residues. Germline values: CDR1 MNHEY, CDR2 SVGAGI. The CDR3 region has the DNA TGTGCCAGCTACAGGGGGAATGAGCAGTTCTTC. Protein sequence: CASYRGNEQFF.

The J gene is TRBJ2-3, the V gene TRBV2, with TRBD2 identical over 8 bases. After removal of 6 bases from V and 2 bases from J, the junction contained 7 bases not matched to a gene. From germline, CDR1 is SNHLY and CDR2 FYNNEI. The CDR3 runs 15 residues. CDR3 region: CASSASGSLTDTQYF. As DNA, the CDR3 is TGTGCCAGCAGCGCGAGCGGGAGTCTCACAGATACGCAGTATTTT.

This clone showed up just once. The chain combines TRBV5-1 with TRBJ2-3, with D perhaps TRBD1 (6 bases). Deletions cut 8 bases from V and 2 bases from J, with 24 bases between. CDR1 SGHRS and CDR2 YFSETQ come from the germline V gene. The CDR3 is 17 amino acids. The CDR3 DNA sequence: TGCGCCAGTTCAACTAGGCAGGGGAGATTTAACACAGATACGCAGTATTTT. This codes for CASSTRQGRFNTDTQYF.

This clone was picked up one time. The CDR3 nucleotides are TGTGCCAGCAGTTATACAGGAAACACTGAAGCTTTCTTT. It translates to CASSYTGNTEAFF. The chain is built from TRBV5-6 and TRBJ1-1; D perhaps matches TRBD1 (5 bases). The CDR3 loop spans 13 amino acids. CDR1 and CDR2 (germline): SGHDT, YYEEEE. V was cut by 5 bases and J by 2 bases, with 10 bases left in between.

The gene calls are TRBV5-1 and TRBJ2-3, with TRBD2 identical over 12 bases. The J segment lost 5 bases and the V segment lost 4 bases, leaving 2 bases of the junction unmatched. CDR1 SGHRS and CDR2 YFSETQ come from the germline V gene. CDR3 length equals 14 residues. CDR3 in amino acids: CASSKGLAGDTQYF. The CDR3 coding sequence is TGCGCCAGCAGCAAGGGACTAGCGGGAGATACGCAGTATTTT.

J is TRBJ2-1 and V is TRBV7-2; TRBD2 is a possible D gene (7 bases). Germline lookup yields CDR1 SGHTA and CDR2 FQGNSA. The V and J ends lost 0 bases and 12 bases respectively, with 12 bases between them. The CDR3 totals 13 residues. This CDR3 reads CASSLAGGPWQFF. The CDR3 bases are TGTGCCAGCAGCTTAGCGGGGGGGCCGTGGCAGTTCTTC.

This chain joins TRBV9 and TRBJ2-7, with 13 bases lining up with TRBD2. The CDR3 runs 16 residues. The germline V gene encodes CDR1 SGDLS and CDR2 YYNGEE. The J segment lost 3 bases and the V segment lost 3 bases, leaving 6 bases of the junction unmatched. CDR3 in amino acids: CASSAGTSGDFYEQYF. As DNA, the CDR3 is TGTGCCAGCAGCGCAGGGACTAGCGGGGATTTCTACGAGCAGTACTTC.

This clone was counted once. The V call is TRBV5-1, the J call TRBJ2-3; tentatively, D is TRBD1 (6 bases). The CDR3 length is 13 residues. Germline V CDR1 and CDR2: SGHRS, YFSETQ. Trimming shortened V by 3 bases and J by 4 bases, and 9 bases separated the two germline ends. The CDR3 DNA reads TGCGCCAGCAGCTCAGGGGCCGCAGATACGCAGTATTTT. This codes for CASSSGAADTQYF. Using reference TRBV5-1 and TRBJ2-3 for the parts outside the CDR3, the full variable domain is KAGVTQTPRYLIKTRGQQVTLSCSPISGHRSVSWYQQTPGQGLQFLFEYFSETQRNKGNFPGRFSGRQFSNSRSEMNVSTLELGDSALYLCASSSGAADTQYFGPGTRLTVL.

The rearrangement links TRBV5-1 to TRBJ2-2, with 12 bases matching TRBD1. The V and J ends lost 1 base and 2 bases, in that order; junction bases with no gene match: 12. CDR1 is SGHRS and CDR2 is YFSETQ in the germline V gene. The CDR3 covers 20 residues. The CDR3 DNA reads TGCGCCAGCAGCTTGTGGGGACAGGGGGCGTCCATCCTAAACACCGGGGAGCTGTTTTTT. The encoded protein is CASSLWGQGASILNTGELFF.

The rearrangement uses TRBV10-1 and TRBJ1-4, with D perhaps matching TRBD1 (5 bases). The CDR3 runs to 16 residues. Germline CDR1 and CDR2: WNHNN and SYGVQD (reference sequence). V was cut by 3 bases and J by 11 bases, with 22 bases left in between. CDR3 loop: CASSEDRSGIGGKLFF. CDR3 nucleotide sequence: TGCGCCAGCAGTGAAGATCGAAGTGGGATCGGGGGGAAACTGTTTTTT.

V is TRBV6-1 and J is TRBJ1-6; D remains ambiguous. The CDR3 is made up of 15 amino acids. Looked up from germline, CDR1 is MNHNS and CDR2 is SASEGT. Trimming removed 3 bases from V and 4 bases from J, with 10 bases in between. The CDR3 bases are TGTGCCAGCAGTGATGAGGGTTGGTATAATTCACCCCTCCACTTT. This encodes CASSDEGWYNSPLHF.

This clone was counted only a few times. The V call is TRBV19, the J call TRBJ2-1; 7 positions agree with TRBD1. Unmatched junction bases numbered 3, after V lost 5 bases and J lost 2 bases. Germline V gene sequence: CDR1 LNHDA, CDR2 SQIVND (reference sequence). The CDR3 length is 14 residues. CDR3 loop: CASSRQGTYNEQFF. In DNA form, the CDR3 reads TGTGCCAGTAGTCGACAGGGTACCTACAATGAGCAGTTCTTC. Complete variable domain (other parts from reference TRBV19 and TRBJ2-1): DGGITQSPKYLFRKEGQNVTLSCEQNLNHDAMYWYRQDPGQGLRLIYYSQIVNDFQKGDIAEGYSVSREKKESFPLTVTSAQKNPTAFYLCASSRQGTYNEQFFGPGTRLTVL.

The V and J genes are TRBV2 and TRBJ2-1; maybe TRBD2 (6 bases). CDR1 SNHLY and CDR2 FYNNEI come from the germline V gene. V was clipped by 8 bases and J by 8 bases, with 19 bases between them. The CDR3 is 14 residues long. The CDR3 nucleotides are TGTGCCAGCGGTTTGTTAGCGGCGCAGGATGAGCAGTTCTTC. This sequence encodes CASGLLAAQDEQFF.

The rearrangement joins TRBV29-1 to TRBJ1-2; unclear D gene. The CDR3 runs 10 residues. Germline assignment: CDR1 SQVTM and CDR2 ANQGSEA. Trimming stripped 4 bases from V and 11 bases from J, with 11 bases between. CDR3 in amino acids: CSVGSSGYTF. The CDR3 DNA sequence: TGCAGCGTTGGTAGCTCGGGATACACCTTC.

V gene TRBV29-1 combines with J gene TRBJ2-1, with 7 positions matching TRBD2. Germline V gene sequence: CDR1 SQVTM, CDR2 ANQGSEA. This CDR3 has 14 amino acids. Germline trimming cut 4 bases from V and 3 bases from J; bases unmatched to any gene: 6. CDR3 in amino acids: CSVGWRELYNEQFF. The CDR3 DNA reads as TGCAGCGTTGGATGGCGGGAGCTCTACAATGAGCAGTTCTTC.

The chain couples TRBV7-2 to TRBJ2-3, with TRBD2 identical over 9 bases. V was clipped by 2 bases and J by 8 bases; unmatched bases: 8. CDR1 is SGHTA and CDR2 is FQGNSA in the germline V gene. The CDR3 contains 15 residues. The CDR3 DNA reads TGTGCCAGCAGCTTAAGGTCTAGCGGGGAGGGTACGCAGTATTTT. Translating it yields CASSLRSSGEGTQYF.

The sample holds a few counts of this clone. This chain links TRBV5-4 with TRBJ2-7; 8 positions match TRBD2. J was trimmed by 5 bases and V by 0 bases; bases with no gene match: 4. The CDR3 is 14 residues long. Germline V CDR1 and CDR2: SGHNT, YYREEE (reference sequence). CDR3 DNA sequence: TGTGCCAGCAGCTTGGGGACTAGCATCCACGAGCAGTACTTC. Translating gives CASSLGTSIHEQYF.

The DNA for the CDR3 is TGTGCCAGTAGTGCCAGGACAGGGAATCAGCCCCAGCATTTT. Protein: CASSARTGNQPQHF. This chain links TRBV19 with TRBJ1-5; 8 bases fit TRBD1. Germline V gives CDR1 LNHDA, CDR2 SQIVND (reference sequence). The CDR3 extends over 14 amino acids. V gave up 5 bases and J gave up 4 bases; unmatched junction bases: 4.

The chain couples TRBV27 to TRBJ2-3; 16 bases are shared with TRBD2. Germline loops: CDR1 MNHEY, CDR2 SMNVEV (reference sequence). The junction had 11 bases not matched to a gene; V was cut back by 4 bases and J by 1 base. This CDR3 is built from 20 residues. CDR3 DNA sequence: TGTGCCAGCAGTTCACCTGGGACTAGCGGGGGGGCCGGCGGCACAGATACGCAGTATTTT. Translated, it gives CASSSPGTSGGAGGTDTQYF.

This clone showed up just once. The gene calls are TRBV9 and TRBJ1-2; no definite D call. V lost 3 bases and J 2 bases, leaving 20 bases between the germline ends. This CDR3 comprises 17 residues. The V gene's germline CDR1 is SGDLS and CDR2 YYNGEE. The CDR3 DNA is TGTGCCAGCAGCGAGCTCCGAGTAACCCCCCGAAACTATGGCTACACCTTC. Translating it yields CASSELRVTPRNYGYTF. The entire variable domain, with the rest obtained from reference TRBV9 and TRBJ1-2, is as follows: DSGVTQTPKHLITATGQRVTLRCSPRSGDLSVYWYQQSLDQGLQFLIQYYNGEERAKGNILERFSAQQFPDLHSELNLSSLELGDSALYFCASSELRVTPRNYGYTFGSGTRLTVV.

The V call is TRBV30, the J call TRBJ2-2; TRBD2 agrees at 8 bases. This CDR3 has 15 residues. The V gene's germline CDR1 is GTSNPN and CDR2 SVGIG (reference sequence). Trimming removed 3 bases from V and 5 bases from J; junction bases left unmatched: 8. The DNA of the CDR3 is TGTGCCTGGAGAGCACGGGGGGGTTGGACCGGGGAGCTGTTTTTT. Translated: CAWRARGGWTGELFF.

The chain employs TRBV5-1 and TRBJ2-5; D gene uncertain. CDR1 SGHRS and CDR2 YFSETQ come from the germline V gene. V lost 4 bases and J lost 3, with 10 bases in between. The CDR3 contains 13 residues. CDR3 in amino acids: CASSPLAKETQYF. In nucleotides, the CDR3 is TGCGCCAGCAGCCCTTTGGCCAAAGAGACCCAGTACTTC.